This T cell receptor beta chain was obtained from a study of cytomegalovirus exposure and HLA in healthy donors. With regard to this clone: What it binds is not known.

13 Jbeta primers and 60 Vbeta primers were used for the PCR. Assay: immunoSEQ multiplex PCR; the TCRdb copy retains only in-frame clones and omits some. The repertoire holds about 160,000 clones, approximately 86% seen once, with approximately 2% in the top ten. The study's findings and limits: A later look showed TCR association rates differing by HLA locus, highest for DRB1 and lowest for HLA-C. One later analysis reportedly identified an Asian-associated ancestry cluster that showed fewer N-insertions than the approximately 700-donor mean.

Healthy bone marrow donors made up the donor group. CDR1 is MNHEY and CDR2 is SMNVEV in the germline V gene (reference sequence). V was shortened by 4 bases and J by 10 bases, with 14 bases between the two germline ends. This CDR3 spans 13 amino acids. The sequenced sample consisted of PBMCs. The TCR was taken from a woman aged 18-29 years in good health and CMV-seronegative. This chain connects TRBV27 to TRBJ2-1; tentatively, D is TRBD2 (6 bases). The CDR3 spells CASSSGPRGEQFF. DNA of the CDR3: TGTGCCAGCAGTTCAGGGCCACGGGGGGAGCAGTTCTTC.